These 17 T cell receptor beta chains were sequenced from one sample in a study of T cell clonotyping in hematopoietic cell transplantation. The time point denotes: recipient sample about 28 days before transplant, after cytoreduction. Profiling relied on immunoSEQ multiplex PCR, and the TCRdb table lists in-frame clones only, not all of them. Here the sample spans roughly 40,000 clones, around 84% being singletons. Here the sequenced sample was peripheral blood mononuclear cells, taken before stem cell transplant. The receptors were gathered from a man aged 55 to 70 with acute myeloid leukemia. Some clones in this sample may be carry-over from other donors' samples.

J is TRBJ2-3 and V is TRBV12-5; D is undetermined. The ends were cut back, 1 base at V and 3 bases at J, with 2 bases in the middle. This CDR3 comprises 12 residues. CDR1 LGHNT and CDR2 FRNRAP come from the germline V gene. CDR3 nucleotide sequence: TGTGCTAGTGGTTTGGAAACAGATACGCAGTATTTT. Encoded protein: CASGLETDTQYF. Together with reference TRBV12-5 and TRBJ2-3, the CDR3 gives the full variable domain: DARVTQTPRHKVTEMGQEVTMRCQPILGHNTVFWYRQTMMQGLELLAYFRNRAPLDDSGMPKDRFSAEMPDATLATLKIQPSEPRDSAVYFCASGLETDTQYFGPGTRLTVL.

The rearrangement uses TRBV2 and TRBJ1-1; D unclear. Germline assignment: CDR1 SNHLY and CDR2 FYNNEI. V lost 7 bases, J lost 3 bases, and 12 bases lay in between. The CDR3 length is 13 residues. The CDR3 nucleotides read TGTGCCAGCACCGCGGCCACGGACACTGAAGCTTTCTTT. Encoded protein: CASTAATDTEAFF. Filled out from reference TRBV2 and TRBJ1-1, the complete variable domain reads EPEVTQTPSHQVTQMGQEVILRCVPISNHLYFYWYRQILGQKVEFLVSFYNNEISEKSEIFDDQFSVERPDGSNFTLKIRSTKLEDSAMYFCASTAATDTEAFFGQGTRLTVV.

The chain links TRBV9 to TRBJ1-6; D perhaps matches TRBD1 (5 bases). Germline loops: CDR1 SGDLS, CDR2 YYNGEE. Trimming cost V 0 bases and J 9 bases, with 10 bases left between them. The CDR3 totals 14 residues. The CDR3 spells CASSVGDGGSPLHF. CDR3 nucleotides: TGTGCCAGCAGCGTAGGGGACGGGGGTTCACCCCTCCACTTT.

The chain is built from TRBV15 and TRBJ1-2; D ambiguous. Deletions cut 0 bases from V and 6 bases from J, with 14 bases between. CDR3 length equals 15 residues. Germline V gene data show CDR1 as LNHNV and CDR2 as YYDKDF (reference sequence). CDR3 nucleotide sequence: TGTGCCACCAGCAGAGATCGAACCGGGGTTCATGGCTACACCTTC. It yields the protein CATSRDRTGVHGYTF.

The chain joins TRBV30 to TRBJ2-7; TRBD2 matches at 7 bases. Germline V gives CDR1 GTSNPN, CDR2 SVGIG (reference sequence). This CDR3 spans 12 amino acids. Trimming took 8 bases from V and 0 from J; bases not matched to a gene: 4. The CDR3 bases are TGTGCCGCGGGGGTGGTCTCCTACGAGCAGTACTTC. Residues: CAAGVVSYEQYF.

The chain combines TRBV28 with TRBJ1-3; D is unclear. Germline loops: CDR1 MDHEN, CDR2 SYDVKM. Trimming cost V 4 bases and J 0 bases, with 16 bases left between them. This CDR3 has 17 residues. In DNA form, the CDR3 reads TGTGCCAGCAGTTCCCCCCCTTTGGACCACTCTGGAAACACCATATATTTT. Translation: CASSSPPLDHSGNTIYF.

The gene calls are TRBV6-5 and TRBJ2-5, with a possible D match to TRBD2 (6 bases). CDR1 MNHEY and CDR2 SVGAGI come from the germline V gene. The germline V and J ends were trimmed by 7 bases and 4 bases, with 19 bases remaining between them. This CDR3 contains 15 residues. In DNA form, the CDR3 reads TGTGCCAGCAAACCGCCAGGCGGGGCCGGAGAGACCCAGTACTTC. It translates to CASKPPGGAGETQYF.

DNA of the CDR3: TGTGCCAGTAGTCCAACAAGTGCGACAGCCATCGCGAGGGGCGAGCAGTACTTC. It is translated as CASSPTSATAIARGEQYF. The V gene is TRBV19, the J gene TRBJ2-7; D may be TRBD1 or TRBD2 (5 bases each). The CDR3 runs to 18 residues. The V gene lost 5 bases and the J gene lost 6 bases, with 29 bases spanning the gap. Germline V gene data show CDR1 as LNHDA and CDR2 as SQIVND (reference sequence).

The chain links TRBV2 to TRBJ2-1; TRBD2 agrees at 11 bases. The length of the CDR3 is 16 residues. After removal of 2 bases from V and 8 bases from J, the junction contained 8 bases not matched to a gene. CDR1 is SNHLY and CDR2 is FYNNEI in the germline V gene. For the CDR3, the DNA is TGTGCCAGCAGTGAATGGATAGCGGGGGGGCCTGATGAGCAGTTCTTC. This encodes CASSEWIAGGPDEQFF.

The chain employs TRBV14 and TRBJ1-3; D remains unclear. The CDR3 extends over 13 amino acids. Germline CDR1 reads SGHDN; CDR2 reads FVKESK. Between the trimmed V and J ends, which lost 4 bases and 16 bases, there was a span of 20 bases. The CDR3 DNA sequence: TGTGCCAGCAGCCCAGAGAGGTGGAGGAAGCCCTATTTT. Its protein product is CASSPERWRKPYF.

The gene calls are TRBV7-2 and TRBJ1-1; D is ambiguous. In germline, CDR1 is SGHTA, CDR2 FQGNSA. V lost 4 bases and J 4 bases, leaving 13 bases between the germline ends. CDR3 length equals 14 residues. This CDR3 is CASSSQRTATEAFF. CDR3 nucleotide sequence: TGTGCCAGCAGCTCACAACGGACGGCCACTGAAGCTTTCTTT.

The chain combines TRBV18 with TRBJ2-7, with 8 bases that match TRBD1. This CDR3 comprises 14 residues. Germline loops: CDR1 KGHSH, CDR2 LQKENI. V gave up 6 bases and J gave up 4 bases; unmatched junction bases: 8. The CDR3 protein is CASSPGTGEYEQYF. Here the CDR3 DNA reads TGTGCCAGCTCGCCCGGGACAGGAGAATACGAGCAGTACTTC.

This clone has just one count. This sequence joins TRBV29-1 and TRBJ1-2, with D possibly matching TRBD1 (5 bases). This CDR3 is built from 14 residues. Germline CDR1 SQVTM, CDR2 ANQGSEA. Trimming shortened V by 8 bases and J by 5 bases, and 21 bases separated the two germline ends. The CDR3 DNA reads TGCAGCCTCCGTCCGACAGAGCTTGGGTATGGCTACACCTTC. It encodes CSLRPTELGYGYTF.

This chain links TRBV4-3 with TRBJ2-3; 7 bases map to TRBD2. J gave up 0 bases and V 0 bases, and 6 bases lay outside the gene matches. Per germline, CDR1 LGHNA and CDR2 YSLEER. The CDR3 is made up of 17 amino acids. CDR3 region: CASSQDISGGSTDTQYF. The CDR3 bases are TGCGCCAGCAGCCAAGATATATCCGGGGGGAGCACAGATACGCAGTATTTT.

This chain connects TRBV5-6 to TRBJ1-2; D gene ambiguous. V lost 7 bases and J 8 bases, leaving 12 bases between the germline ends. CDR1 and CDR2 from the germline V gene are SGHDT and YYEEEE. The CDR3 is 11 residues long. CDR3 bases: TGTGCCAGCTTCCAGGCTGGCGGCTACACCTTC. Residues: CASFQAGGYTF.

The chain links TRBV5-1 to TRBJ1-2, with D possibly TRBD1 on 6 matching bases. The V and J ends lost 0 bases and 0 bases respectively, with 21 bases between them. Germline CDR1 reads SGHRS; CDR2 reads YFSETQ. The CDR3 covers 19 residues. The CDR3 is CASSLEASGGAGSNYGYTF. The CDR3 coding sequence is TGCGCCAGCAGCTTGGAGGCGTCGGGGGGCGCCGGGTCTAACTATGGCTACACCTTC. The entire variable domain, with the rest obtained from reference TRBV5-1 and TRBJ1-2, is as follows: KAGVTQTPRYLIKTRGQQVTLSCSPISGHRSVSWYQQTPGQGLQFLFEYFSETQRNKGNFPGRFSGRQFSNSRSEMNVSTLELGDSALYLCASSLEASGGAGSNYGYTFGSGTRLTVV.

The chain employs TRBV29-1 and TRBJ1-1; tentative D call: TRBD1 (6 bases). The CDR3 has 14 residues. V was pared by 4 bases and J by 1 base, with 13 bases between. Germline V gene lookup returns CDR1 SQVTM and CDR2 ANQGSEA. The CDR3 reads CSVAPGARNTEAFF. CDR3 nucleotides: TGCAGCGTTGCGCCAGGGGCGAGGAACACTGAAGCTTTCTTT. Based on the CDR3 plus reference TRBV29-1 and TRBJ1-1, the full variable domain is SAVISQKPSRDICQRGTSLTIQCQVDSQVTMMFWYRQQPGQSLTLIATANQGSEATYESGFVIDKFPISRPNLTFSTLTVSNMSPEDSSIYLCSVAPGARNTEAFFGQGTRLTVV.